One and the same sample provided the 25 T cell receptor beta chains below, sequenced in a study of CD8 T cells in Susac syndrome. RNA in amounts of about 0.5 to 1 ug was reverse transcribed with random hexamers. TCRdb itself ran the immunoSEQ multiplex PCR reads through MiXCR, one entry per CDR3 protein. This table holds some 95,000 distinct CDR3 sequences, just under 95% found once. Sequencing was performed on CD8+ T cells from PBMCs. Every receptor here comes from a human donor in good health.

The genes are TRBV6-5 and TRBJ2-3; D ambiguous. V lost 0 bases and J 8 bases, leaving 12 bases between the germline ends. CDR1 MNHEY and CDR2 SVGAGI come from the germline V gene. The CDR3 sequence is 14 residues long. The CDR3 DNA reads TGTGCCAGCAGTTACTCGAACGGTCCGGCTACGCAGTATTTT. Amino acids: CASSYSNGPATQYF.

This chain links TRBV29-1 with TRBJ2-3; TRBD1 might be the D (6 bases). This CDR3 is 16 amino acids long. The V gene's germline CDR1 is SQVTM and CDR2 ANQGSEA. The V and J ends lost 4 bases and 1 base respectively, with 18 bases between them. This CDR3 is CSVGRIGQRGTDTQYF. The CDR3 nucleotides read TGCAGCGTTGGTAGGATCGGACAGCGCGGCACAGATACGCAGTATTTT.

The CDR3 region has the DNA TGTGCCAGCAGCTTGGGAGTAGCGGGGATTACAGATACGCAGTATTTT. It specifies CASSLGVAGITDTQYF. The chain combines TRBV11-1 with TRBJ2-3; 8 nucleotides match TRBD2. Germline V gene data show CDR1 as SGHAT and CDR2 as FQDESV (reference sequence). There are 16 residues in the CDR3. Unmatched junction bases numbered 8, after V lost 3 bases and J lost 3 bases.

The V call is TRBV11-2, the J call TRBJ2-7; D may be TRBD2 (6 bases). The CDR3 runs 14 residues. Per germline, CDR1 SGHAT and CDR2 FQNNGV. V lost 5 bases and J lost 0, with 11 bases in between. The CDR3 here is CASSPRGNSYEQYF. As DNA, the CDR3 is TGTGCCAGCAGCCCCCGGGGGAACTCCTACGAGCAGTACTTC.

The V call is TRBV9, the J call TRBJ2-7; 7 bases map to TRBD2. Trimming removed 0 bases from V and 2 bases from J; junction bases left unmatched: 5. The germline V gene has CDR1 SGDLS and CDR2 YYNGEE. CDR3 length: 15 residues. As DNA, the CDR3 is TGTGCCAGCAGCGTAGCTGGCGGGGGTACCTACGAGCAGTACTTC. It specifies CASSVAGGGTYEQYF.

The CDR3 DNA is TGTGCCATACTAGTGGCCAACTACGAGCAGTACTTC. Translation gives CAILVANYEQYF. The chain employs TRBV2 and TRBJ2-7, with D possibly being TRBD2 (5 bases). The CDR3 is 12 residues long. Germline V lookup: CDR1 SNHLY, CDR2 FYNNEI. The V end was cut by 10 bases, the J end by 3 bases, with 13 bases between.

This chain uses TRBV4-1 with TRBJ2-7; D not resolved. Trimming removed 0 bases from V and 4 bases from J, with 19 bases in between. The CDR3 covers 17 residues. CDR1 is MGHRA, CDR2 YSYEKL, per germline. The CDR3 loop is CASSQDLGDHPLYEQYF. CDR3 coding DNA: TGCGCCAGCAGCCAAGATCTGGGTGACCATCCCTTATACGAGCAGTACTTC.

The rearrangement joins TRBV10-3 to TRBJ2-3, with D possibly TRBD2 on 6 matching bases. Germline loops: CDR1 ENHRY, CDR2 SYGVKD. The CDR3 sequence is 16 residues long. Trimming cost V 3 bases and J 4 bases, with 17 bases left between them. DNA of the CDR3: TGTGCCATCAGTGACGCGTCCGGCGGGGTGGCAGATACGCAGTATTTT. Encoded protein: CAISDASGGVADTQYF.

V is TRBV3-1 and J is TRBJ2-5; tentatively, D is TRBD2 (6 bases). The length of the CDR3 is 14 residues. V was shortened by 1 base and J by 2 bases, with 8 bases between the two germline ends. CDR1 is LGHDT and CDR2 is YNNKEL in the germline V gene (reference sequence). CDR3 loop: CASSQAGEQETQYF. CDR3 DNA: TGTGCCAGCAGCCAAGCGGGGGAGCAAGAGACCCAGTACTTC.

This clonotype was recorded a few times. V gene TRBV5-8 combines with J gene TRBJ1-6; D is unclear. V was pared by 0 bases and J by 7 bases, with 2 bases between. CDR1 SGHTS and CDR2 YDEGEE come from the germline V gene. This CDR3 is built from 12 residues. This chain's CDR3 is CASSLGNSPLHF. CDR3 coding DNA: TGTGCCAGCAGCTTGGGCAATTCACCCCTCCACTTT.

This clonotype has a single count. The chain uses TRBV29-1 and TRBJ2-5; 7 positions match TRBD2. There are 15 residues in the CDR3. The germline V gene encodes CDR1 SQVTM and CDR2 ANQGSEA. V was pared by 4 bases and J by 0 bases, with 8 bases of the junction left unmatched. This chain's CDR3 is CSVVVSGVYQETQYF. Written as DNA, the CDR3 is TGCAGCGTTGTAGTGAGCGGGGTCTACCAAGAGACCCAGTACTTC.

The rearrangement links TRBV23-1 to TRBJ1-3, with 8 bases aligning to TRBD1. TRBV23-1 is sorted into the ORF group, with uncertain function. J was trimmed by 0 bases and V by 0 bases; bases with no gene match: 13. This CDR3 comprises 20 residues. DNA of the CDR3: TGCGCCAGCAGTCAATCACTAGGACAGGGTCTTGTTTACTCTGGAAACACCATATATTTT. Encoded protein: CASSQSLGQGLVYSGNTIYF.

This chain connects TRBV27 to TRBJ1-1, with 9 bases identical to TRBD1. The CDR3 runs to 14 residues. V gave up 4 bases and J gave up 5 bases; unmatched junction bases: 5. Germline V gene sequence: CDR1 MNHEY, CDR2 SMNVEV (reference sequence). The CDR3 nucleotides are TGTGCCAGCAGTTACAGGGGGCGCGGTACTGAAGCTTTCTTT. Translated: CASSYRGRGTEAFF.

The rearrangement uses TRBV3-1 and TRBJ1-6; no clear D gene. Germline assignment: CDR1 LGHDT and CDR2 YNNKEL (reference sequence). The CDR3 consists of 16 residues. The ends were cut back, 3 bases at V and 0 bases at J, with 9 bases in the middle. CDR3 DNA: TGTGCCAGCAGCCATGAAGGGAGCTCCTATAATTCACCCCTCCACTTT. Protein: CASSHEGSSYNSPLHF.

The V gene is TRBV20-1, the J gene TRBJ2-1; a possible D gene is TRBD1 (6 bases). The CDR3 runs 14 residues. The V gene lost 5 bases and the J gene lost 0 bases, with 11 bases spanning the gap. The germline gives CDR1 DFQATT, CDR2 SNEGSKA (reference sequence). CDR3 sequence: CSAWDKTSYNEQFF. For the CDR3, the DNA is TGCAGTGCTTGGGACAAAACCTCCTACAATGAGCAGTTCTTC.

This sequence joins TRBV5-6 and TRBJ2-5; 7 bases are shared with TRBD2. J gave up 2 bases and V 3 bases, and 4 bases lay outside the gene matches. The CDR3 runs to 14 residues. Germline V CDR1 and CDR2: SGHDT, YYEEEE. The CDR3 protein is CASSWAGEQETQYF. CDR3 nucleotide sequence: TGTGCCAGCAGCTGGGCGGGGGAGCAAGAGACCCAGTACTTC.

This chain joins TRBV2 and TRBJ2-5; a possible D gene is TRBD2 (7 bases). The CDR3 runs 15 residues. V lost 6 bases and J 0 bases, leaving 14 bases between the germline ends. Germline-derived CDR1 and CDR2 are SNHLY and FYNNEI. CDR3: CASRNEGGYQETQYF. The CDR3 region has the DNA TGTGCCAGCAGGAACGAGGGGGGGTACCAAGAGACCCAGTACTTC. The variable domain in full, completed from reference TRBV2 and TRBJ2-5, reads EPEVTQTPSHQVTQMGQEVILRCVPISNHLYFYWYRQILGQKVEFLVSFYNNEISEKSEIFDDQFSVERPDGSNFTLKIRSTKLEDSAMYFCASRNEGGYQETQYFGPGTRLLVL.

The genes are TRBV7-2 and TRBJ2-5, with 16 bases matching TRBD2. The junction had 3 bases not matched to a gene; V was cut back by 5 bases and J by 3 bases. This CDR3 contains 16 residues. CDR1 is SGHTA and CDR2 is FQGNSA in the germline V gene. CDR3 in amino acids: CASSPGLAGGEETQYF. CDR3 nucleotides: TGTGCCAGCAGCCCGGGACTAGCGGGGGGGGAAGAGACCCAGTACTTC.

V is TRBV11-2 and J is TRBJ2-3, with 7 bases fitting TRBD2. After removal of 1 base from V and 4 bases from J, the junction contained 14 bases not matched to a gene. The CDR3 contains 18 residues. Germline values: CDR1 SGHAT, CDR2 FQNNGV. Written as DNA, the CDR3 is TGTGCCAGCAGCTTAGTTTCGGGGACTAACTCCAACGCAGATACGCAGTATTTT. Its translation: CASSLVSGTNSNADTQYF.

Regarding this clonotype: Mismatch with germline at one junction end may stem from a read error. The chain couples TRBV19 to TRBJ2-3, with TRBD2 identical over 7 bases. Germline assignment: CDR1 LNHDA and CDR2 SQIVND (reference sequence). The CDR3 is made up of 11 amino acids. Here the CDR3 reads CASSSPGLHFF. CDR3 sequence (DNA): TGTGCCAGTAGTTCCCCGGGACTACACTTCTTT.

The J gene is TRBJ2-7, the V gene TRBV20-1; D gene uncertain. Germline lookup yields CDR1 DFQATT and CDR2 SNEGSKA (reference sequence). Trimming shortened V by 0 bases and J by 2 bases, and 14 bases separated the two germline ends. The length of the CDR3 is 15 residues. The DNA of the CDR3 is TGCAGTGCTAGAGATCAGGCACCCTTAACCTACGAGCAGTACTTC. It is translated as CSARDQAPLTYEQYF.

Written as DNA, the CDR3 is TGTGCCAGCACCATACTCCCCGGAACTTTGAACACCGGGGAGCTGTTTTTT. This gives the protein CASTILPGTLNTGELFF. The rearrangement joins TRBV6-2 or TRBV6-3 to TRBJ2-2; no clear D. This CDR3 has 17 amino acids. With 7 bases removed from V and 1 base from J, the gap between germline ends came to 19 bases. Looked up from germline, CDR1 is MNHEY and CDR2 is SVGEGT.

The chain couples TRBV6-5 to TRBJ2-1; tentative D call: TRBD2 (6 bases). Trimming cost V 0 bases and J 4 bases, with 7 bases left between them. Germline V gene sequence: CDR1 MNHEY, CDR2 SVGAGI. This CDR3 is built from 14 residues. For the CDR3, the DNA is TGTGCCAGCAGTTACTCGGGACTGTACAATGAGCAGTTCTTC. Residues: CASSYSGLYNEQFF.

The V and J genes are TRBV20-1 and TRBJ2-1, with 7 bases fitting TRBD1. V was clipped by 2 bases and J by 8 bases; unmatched bases: 3. Germline CDR1 and CDR2: DFQATT and SNEGSKA (reference sequence). This CDR3 has 12 amino acids. The CDR3 DNA follows: TGCAGTGCTAGACGAACAGGGGATGAGCAGTTCTTC. Protein product: CSARRTGDEQFF.

The chain couples TRBV7-2 to TRBJ2-3, with D possibly TRBD1 on 7 matching bases. The CDR3 runs to 15 residues. V lost 1 base and J 7 bases, leaving 15 bases between the germline ends. In germline, CDR1 is SGHTA, CDR2 FQGNSA. The CDR3 DNA reads as TGTGCCAGCAGCTTAGGTGACAGGGAGGCAAATACGCAGTATTTT. Translation: CASSLGDREANTQYF.